The clone carrying this T cell receptor beta chain has at least ten counts. The antigen remains undetermined. This sample was taken from a study of T cells in Graves' hyperthyroidism and ophthalmopathy. Notes on the study in general: Peripheral blood also featured most of the thyroid clonotypes expanded above 0.001.

Authors of the study amplified TCR beta CDR3 regions from RNA transcripts. When the TCR CDR3 underwent first-round RT-PCR, the HTBI primer set was used. TCRdb recomputed calls from the multiplex PCR reads with MiXCR, one row per CDR3 protein. The table records about 590,000 distinct CDR3 sequences, about 14% of them present only once. Disease lasting under 3 months, a NOSPECS grade of at least 4, and a Clinical Activity Score of at least 3 were features of the ophthalmopathy patients. The CDR3 has 14 residues. CDR1 and CDR2 (germline): MNHEY, SMNVEV (reference sequence). The V and J ends lost 3 bases and 2 bases, in that order; junction bases with no gene match: 3.

The chain has TRBV27 and TRBJ2-7; TRBD1 matches at 8 bases. The sequenced material came from blood. This sequence was found in a woman under 30 with Graves' ophthalmopathy. The CDR3 sequence: CASSFGQGTYEQYF. CDR3 nucleotide sequence: TGTGCCAGCAGTTTCGGACAGGGCACCTACGAGCAGTACTTC.